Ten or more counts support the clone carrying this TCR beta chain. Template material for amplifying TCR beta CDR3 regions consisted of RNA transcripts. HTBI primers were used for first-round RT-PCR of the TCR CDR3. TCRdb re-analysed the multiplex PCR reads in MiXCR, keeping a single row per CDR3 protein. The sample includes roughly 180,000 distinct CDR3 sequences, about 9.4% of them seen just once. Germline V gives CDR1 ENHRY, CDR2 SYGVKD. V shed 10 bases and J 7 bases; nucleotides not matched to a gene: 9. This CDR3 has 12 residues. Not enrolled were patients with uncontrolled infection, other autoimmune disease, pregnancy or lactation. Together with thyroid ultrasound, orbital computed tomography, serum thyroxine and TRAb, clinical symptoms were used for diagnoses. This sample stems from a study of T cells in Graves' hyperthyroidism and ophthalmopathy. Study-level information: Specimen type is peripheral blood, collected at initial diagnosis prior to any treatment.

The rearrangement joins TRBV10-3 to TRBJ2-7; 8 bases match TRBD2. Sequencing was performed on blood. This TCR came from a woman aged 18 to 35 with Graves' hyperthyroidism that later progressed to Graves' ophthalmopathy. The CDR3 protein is CATGGMVWEQYF. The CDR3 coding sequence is TGTGCCACGGGGGGGATGGTGTGGGAGCAGTACTTC.